Presented here are 5 T cell receptor beta chains from one specimen sequenced in a study of blood T cells in healthy people across ages. The use of a sample-barcoded 5' primer and a J-beta primer mix characterized a second PCR of roughly 6 to 11 cycles. Using its own MiXCR run on the 5' RACE reads, TCRdb lists one record per CDR3 protein. The sample lists approximately 1,700,000 distinct CDR3 sequences; 30% to 40% were seen once. The sequenced material came from blood. The receptor source for this set is a human donor in good health.

This rearrangement joins TRBV7-2 to TRBJ2-1; D gene uncertain. CDR1 and CDR2 from the germline V gene are SGHTA and FQGNSA. CDR3 size: 15 residues. Deletions cut 5 bases from V and 4 bases from J, with 15 bases between. The CDR3 DNA reads TGTGCCAGCAGCCAAGGCCCAGGTATATACAATGAGCAGTTCTTC. Translation: CASSQGPGIYNEQFF.

This chain links TRBV12-3 or TRBV12-4 with TRBJ2-4; no firm D call. The end of the DNA aligns better with TRBJ2-7, so the J call may be wrong. The CDR3 spans 16 residues. The CDR3 DNA reads as TGTGCCAGCAGTCCTCCCTCACACCCGAATTCCTACGAGCAGTACTTC. It encodes CASSPPSHPNSYEQYF.

The table lists this clonotype with a few counts. The chain couples TRBV1 to TRBJ2-1; TRBD2, as called in the table, went unchecked against the DNA. TRBV1 has pseudogene status. This CDR3 comprises 20 residues. Here the CDR3 reads CTSSQDLGSGAGPSYNEQFF. The CDR3 region has the DNA TGCACCAGCAGCCAAGATCTTGGGTCCGGAGCGGGACCCTCCTACAATGAGCAGTTCTTC.

This clonotype has a handful of counts. The rearrangement joins TRBV6-6 to TRBJ2-5; D might be TRBD1 (5 bases). Trimming removed 0 bases from V and 3 bases from J, with 8 bases in between. Per the germline V gene, CDR1 is MNHNY and CDR2 is SVGAGI (reference sequence). The CDR3 loop spans 14 amino acids. The CDR3 spells CASSYSDNEETQYF. CDR3 sequence (DNA): TGTGCCAGCAGTTACTCGGACAACGAAGAGACCCAGTACTTC.

This chain uses TRBV5-1 with TRBJ2-7; 11 bases agree with TRBD2. Germline V gene sequence: CDR1 SGHRS, CDR2 YFSETQ. CDR3 size: 17 residues. After removal of 2 bases from V and 5 bases from J, the junction contained 12 bases not matched to a gene. The CDR3 spells CASSLAGLAGVINEQYF. CDR3 DNA sequence: TGCGCCAGCAGCTTAGCCGGACTAGCGGGCGTCATTAACGAGCAGTACTTC.